These 19 T cell receptor beta chains were all obtained from the same sample, sequenced in a study of long-term antiretroviral therapy in people with HIV. With survey level as its setting, the immunoSEQ assay was v3.0. TCRdb keeps only in-frame clones here, not all; method: immunoSEQ multiplex PCR. Among about 22,000 clones listed, around 81% were seen once. Sample: unsorted PBMCs, taken 1.6 years after starting antiretroviral therapy. These receptor sequences come from a man aged 35 to 55 with HIV.

The rearrangement links TRBV5-6 to TRBJ1-1, with a possible D match to TRBD1 (5 bases). V was clipped by 4 bases and J by 1 base, with 11 bases between them. The CDR3 sequence is 14 residues long. The germline CDR1 and CDR2 sequences are SGHDT and YYEEEE. The CDR3 here is CASSPLDRNTEAFF. As DNA, the CDR3 is TGTGCCAGCAGCCCCCTCGACAGGAACACTGAAGCTTTCTTT.

This clone was detected only once. V and J are TRBV4-2 and TRBJ1-1; D not certain. Germline CDR1 LGHNA, CDR2 YNFKEQ. The CDR3 spans 15 residues. V was shortened by 3 bases and J by 1 base, with 12 bases between the two germline ends. CDR3 in amino acids: CASSQLTRGNTEAFF. DNA of the CDR3: TGTGCCAGCAGCCAGCTTACCCGGGGGAACACTGAAGCTTTCTTT.

This chain joins TRBV5-1 and TRBJ2-5; no reliable D call. This CDR3 has 13 residues. Trimming took off 0 bases at V and 3 bases at J, with 6 bases between the two ends. Germline-derived CDR1 and CDR2 are SGHRS and YFSETQ. The CDR3 protein is CASSLGLEETQYF. CDR3 coding DNA: TGCGCCAGCAGCTTGGGGCTGGAAGAGACCCAGTACTTC.

The V gene is TRBV11-3, the J gene TRBJ2-7; tentative D call: TRBD1 (5 bases). Germline V gives CDR1 SGHNT, CDR2 YENEEA. The CDR3 is 12 residues long. The V and J ends lost 4 bases and 2 bases respectively, with 6 bases between them. The CDR3 loop is CASSSGPYEQYF. CDR3 DNA: TGTGCCAGCAGCTCAGGGCCCTACGAGCAGTACTTC.

The V gene is TRBV7-6, the J gene TRBJ2-5; 12 bases agree with TRBD2. V lost 5 bases to trimming and J lost 5 bases; unmatched junction nucleotides: 9. This CDR3 is 16 amino acids long. Germline values: CDR1 SGHVS, CDR2 FNYEAQ. As DNA, the CDR3 is TGTGCCAGCAGCCGTTCTAGCGGGGGGGCCGGTGAGACCCAGTACTTC. Translating gives CASSRSSGGAGETQYF.

V gene TRBV7-9 combines with J gene TRBJ2-3, with D perhaps TRBD1 (6 bases). Between the trimmed V and J ends, which lost 6 bases and 4 bases, there was a span of 20 bases. Germline V lookup: CDR1 SEHNR, CDR2 FQNEAQ (reference sequence). This CDR3 is 16 amino acids long. CDR3 in amino acids: CASSTWDHRDPDTQYF. The CDR3 region has the DNA TGTGCCAGCAGTACTTGGGACCACAGGGATCCAGATACGCAGTATTTT.

V usage is TRBV27 and J usage is TRBJ1-1; possibly TRBD1 for D (5 bases). This CDR3 is 14 amino acids long. Germline values: CDR1 MNHEY, CDR2 SMNVEV (reference sequence). Trimming pared 3 bases from V and 7 bases from J, leaving 15 bases between. The CDR3, as DNA: TGTGCCAGCAGTTTTTCCCCCGGGGCTGATGAAGCTTTCTTT. Amino acids: CASSFSPGADEAFF.

In its sample, this clone was seen a few times. The chain couples TRBV5-6 to TRBJ1-1; 9 bases align to TRBD1. Unmatched junction bases numbered 8, after V lost 4 bases and J lost 4 bases. This CDR3 comprises 15 residues. Germline V gives CDR1 SGHDT, CDR2 YYEEEE. The CDR3 DNA reads TGTGCCAGCAGCCTAACAGGGGGCATGGGCACTGAAGCTTTCTTT. Translating it yields CASSLTGGMGTEAFF. Full variable domain (outside the CDR3, taken from reference TRBV5-6 and TRBJ1-1): DAGVTQSPTHLIKTRGQQVTLRCSPKSGHDTVSWYQQALGQGPQFIFQYYEEEERQRGNFPDRFSGHQFPNYSSELNVNALLLGDSALYLCASSLTGGMGTEAFFGQGTRLTVV.

The chain uses TRBV5-1 and TRBJ2-5; unclear D gene. The germline V gene encodes CDR1 SGHRS and CDR2 YFSETQ. The ends were cut back, 4 bases at V and 5 bases at J, with 12 bases in the middle. The CDR3 consists of 13 residues. The DNA of the CDR3 is TGCGCCAGCAGCGTACCAGGTTGGGAGACCCAGTACTTC. The encoded protein is CASSVPGWETQYF.

V is TRBV6-5 and J is TRBJ1-1, with D tentatively TRBD1 (5 bases). CDR3 length: 15 amino acids. Germline assignment: CDR1 MNHEY and CDR2 SVGAGI. V lost 6 bases to trimming and J lost 4 bases, with 18 bases between them. The CDR3 region has the DNA TGTGCCAGCAGCTCCCAACCCAGGGCGACCACTGAAGCTTTCTTT. Protein: CASSSQPRATTEAFF.

This clone occurred once. The V gene is TRBV2, the J gene TRBJ2-3; D is perhaps TRBD1 (6 bases). Trimming took 5 bases from V and 0 from J, leaving 9 bases between them. Looked up from germline, CDR1 is SNHLY and CDR2 is FYNNEI. The CDR3 has 14 residues. The CDR3 nucleotides read TGTGCCAGCAGTAGGGGGTTGAGCACAGATACGCAGTATTTT. Amino acid sequence: CASSRGLSTDTQYF.

The gene calls are TRBV7-9 and TRBJ2-7; 9 bases map to TRBD1. The CDR3 length is 16 residues. Germline CDR1 SEHNR, CDR2 FQNEAQ (reference sequence). V dropped 2 bases and J dropped 1; count of bases not matched to a gene: 6. CDR3 in DNA: TGTGCCAGCAGCTTAAAACAGGGGGCAGGGTCCTACGAGCAGTACTTC. Translation gives CASSLKQGAGSYEQYF.

The V call is TRBV6-6, the J call TRBJ1-5; D uncertain. Trimming took 5 bases from V and 3 from J, leaving 14 bases between them. The CDR3 loop spans 15 amino acids. Germline V CDR1 and CDR2: MNHNY, SVGAGI (reference sequence). The CDR3: CASSAPVDYNQPQHF. The CDR3 coding sequence is TGTGCCAGCAGTGCCCCAGTAGATTACAATCAGCCCCAGCATTTT.

The chain carries TRBV6-5 and TRBJ1-5, with 7 nucleotides matching TRBD1. The CDR3 totals 15 residues. The J segment lost 6 bases and the V segment lost 8 bases, leaving 13 bases of the junction unmatched. Germline loops: CDR1 MNHEY, CDR2 SVGAGI. The chain's CDR3 is CASHGGHRGGQPQHF. The CDR3 DNA follows: TGTGCCAGCCATGGGGGTCACAGGGGCGGTCAGCCCCAGCATTTT.

The rearrangement uses TRBV25-1 and TRBJ2-7; perhaps TRBD1 as D (6 bases). V lost 3 bases and J 5 bases, leaving 17 bases between the germline ends. The CDR3 is 15 amino acids. Germline-derived CDR1 and CDR2 are MGHDK and SYGVNS. CDR3 sequence reads: CASSESGQGQDEQYF. Written as DNA, the CDR3 is TGTGCCAGCAGTGAGTCAGGCCAGGGACAAGACGAGCAGTACTTC.

The rearrangement joins TRBV18 to TRBJ1-1; D unresolved. Trimming cost V 3 bases and J 2 bases, with 7 bases left between them. There are 13 residues in the CDR3. The germline gives CDR1 KGHSH, CDR2 LQKENI. The CDR3 DNA sequence: TGTGCCAGCTCACCTCAGAGTAACACTGAAGCTTTCTTT. Its protein product is CASSPQSNTEAFF. The whole variable domain, remainder taken from reference TRBV18 and TRBJ1-1, is NAGVMQNPRHLVRRRGQEARLRCSPMKGHSHVYWYRQLPEEGLKFMVYLQKENIIDESGMPKERFSAEFPKEGPSILRIQQVVRGDSAAYFCASSPQSNTEAFFGQGTRLTVV.

The chain is built from TRBV11-2 and TRBJ1-4; D not certain. The V end was cut by 5 bases, the J end by 7 bases, with 17 bases between. CDR3 length equals 15 residues. From germline, CDR1 is SGHAT and CDR2 FQNNGV. CDR3 sequence reads: CASSLGAIQGEKLFF. As DNA, the CDR3 is TGTGCCAGCAGCCTAGGAGCAATCCAAGGTGAAAAACTGTTTTTT.

This clone was detected once. The chain employs TRBV18 and TRBJ2-3, with 10 bases identical to TRBD2. Germline V gene lookup returns CDR1 KGHSH and CDR2 LQKENI. There are 17 residues in the CDR3. J lost 1 base, V lost 6 bases, and 10 bases had no gene match. The CDR3 coding sequence is TGTGCCAGCTCCCAACAACAGCGGGGGGGCCGCACAGATACGCAGTATTTT. Its protein product is CASSQQQRGGRTDTQYF.

The J gene is TRBJ2-3, the V gene TRBV7-2; 15 bases line up with TRBD2. This CDR3 is built from 17 residues. After removal of 4 bases from V and 3 bases from J, the junction contained 5 bases not matched to a gene. CDR1 is SGHTA, CDR2 FQGNSA, per germline. For the CDR3, the DNA is TGTGCCAGCAGCTCGGGACTAGCGGGAGGTCTAACAGATACGCAGTATTTT. Protein product: CASSSGLAGGLTDTQYF.